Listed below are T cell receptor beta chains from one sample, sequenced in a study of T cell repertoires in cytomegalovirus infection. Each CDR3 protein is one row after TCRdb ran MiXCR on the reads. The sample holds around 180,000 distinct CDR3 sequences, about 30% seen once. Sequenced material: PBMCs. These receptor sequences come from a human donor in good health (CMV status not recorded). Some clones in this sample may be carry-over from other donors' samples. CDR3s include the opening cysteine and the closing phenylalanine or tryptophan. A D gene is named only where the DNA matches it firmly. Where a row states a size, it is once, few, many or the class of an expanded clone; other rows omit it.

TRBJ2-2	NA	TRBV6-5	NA	CASSYTGINTGELFF	TGTGCCAGCAGTTATACAGGGATTAACACCGGGGAGCTGTTTTTT
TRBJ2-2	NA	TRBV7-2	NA	CASSFLNPELFF	TGTGCCAGCAGCTTCTTGAATCCGGAGCTGTTTTTT
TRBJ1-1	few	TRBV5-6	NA	CASSPGRSEAFF	TGTGCCAGCAGCCCCGGGAGGAGTGAAGCTTTCTTT
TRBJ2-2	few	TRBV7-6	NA	CASSPDREGTGELFF	TGTGCTAGCAGCCCGGACAGGGAGGGGACCGGGGAGCTGTTTTTT
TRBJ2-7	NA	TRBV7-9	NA	CASSHRDTHYEQYF	TGTGCCAGCAGCCACCGGGACACACACTACGAGCAGTACTTC
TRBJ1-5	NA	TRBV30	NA	CAWSVGSNQPQHF	TGTGCCTGGAGTGTGGGGAGCAATCAGCCCCAGCATTTT
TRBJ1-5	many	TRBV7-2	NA	CASSLVVGEPQHF	TGTGCCAGCAGCTTGGTGGTGGGGGAGCCCCAGCATTTT
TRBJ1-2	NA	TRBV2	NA	CAILPAPTPPNYGYTF	TGTGCCATCTTACCCGCCCCGACGCCTCCGAACTATGGCTACACCTTC
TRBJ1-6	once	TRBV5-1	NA	CASSFEGRGSPLHF	TGCGCCAGCAGCTTCGAGGGCAGGGGATCACCCCTCCACTTT
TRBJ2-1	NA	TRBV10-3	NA	CAICDEVDNEQFF	TGTGCCATCTGCGACGAAGTCGACAATGAGCAGTTCTTC
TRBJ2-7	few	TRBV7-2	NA	CASSSLRSNEQYF	TGTGCCAGCAGCTCCCTCAGGAGTAACGAGCAGTACTTC
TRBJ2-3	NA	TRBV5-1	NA	CASSLEQWSTDTQYF	TGCGCCAGCAGCTTGGAACAGTGGAGCACAGATACGCAGTATTTT
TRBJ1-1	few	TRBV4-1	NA	CASSQDSEGVNTEAFF	TGCGCCAGCAGCCAAGATAGTGAAGGAGTAAACACTGAAGCTTTCTTT
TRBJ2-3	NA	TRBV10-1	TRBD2	CASSDLAGDTDTQYF	TGCGCCAGCAGTGACCTAGCGGGGGACACAGATACGCAGTATTTT
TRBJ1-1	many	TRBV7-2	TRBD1	CASSEQGAEDTEAFF	TGTGCCAGCAGCGAACAGGGGGCGGAGGACACTGAAGCTTTCTTT
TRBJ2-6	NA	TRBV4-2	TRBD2	CASSNAGGSSGANVLTF	TGTGCCAGCAGCAACGCGGGGGGGAGCTCTGGGGCCAACGTCCTGACTTTC